The subject of this entry is one T cell receptor beta chain. Its specificity is not known. These data originate in a study of blood T cells in healthy people across ages. The V gene lost 4 bases and the J gene lost 9 bases, with 11 bases spanning the gap. Germline V CDR1 and CDR2: MDHEN, SYDVKM. The CDR3 spans 12 residues. Primed by a sample-barcoded 5' primer and a J-beta primer mix, a second PCR proceeded for about 6 to 11 cycles. Each CDR3 protein gets one entry after TCRdb re-called the 5' RACE reads with MiXCR. The data show about 1,500,000 distinct CDR3 sequences, approximately 28% seen once. The study's findings and limits: In the absence of known donor CMV status, changes in expanded clonotypes were possibly confounded. It was the long-lived donors that had more naive CD4+ cells and higher diversity than aged donors. The lack of PBMC sorting stopped any conclusive naive versus antigen-experienced comparison.

The chain couples TRBV28 to TRBJ2-3, with a possible D match to TRBD2 (5 bases). The sample was blood. This receptor was obtained from a woman aged 25 to 39 in good health. The CDR3 spells CASSSGVRTQYF. CDR3 in DNA: TGTGCCAGCAGTTCCGGGGTGCGCACGCAGTATTTT.